The clone carrying this T cell receptor (beta chain) has just one count. The method was immunoSEQ multiplex PCR; TCRdb's version includes in-frame clones alone and lacks a portion of them. The table includes hundreds of thousands of clones, approximately 92% detected once. This sample was taken from a study of blood T cell repertoires in COVID-19. At the level of the study: PBMCs, B-cell-depleted T cells, or T cells provided the cDNA or gDNA that made up the material.

The CDR3 is 16 residues long. Germline V CDR1 and CDR2: SGHDT, YYEEEE. The ends were cut back, 4 bases at V and 4 bases at J, with 20 bases in the middle. The sequenced sample was PBMCs or T cells enriched from blood (not recorded which). The receptor's source is a woman between 18 and 29 years old who had recovered from COVID-19. This rearrangement joins TRBV5-6 to TRBJ1-2; the D is unclear. CDR3 coding DNA: TGTGCCAGCAGCCGCGTTAGAGGGCCCCAACTCTATGGCTACACCTTC. It codes for CASSRVRGPQLYGYTF.